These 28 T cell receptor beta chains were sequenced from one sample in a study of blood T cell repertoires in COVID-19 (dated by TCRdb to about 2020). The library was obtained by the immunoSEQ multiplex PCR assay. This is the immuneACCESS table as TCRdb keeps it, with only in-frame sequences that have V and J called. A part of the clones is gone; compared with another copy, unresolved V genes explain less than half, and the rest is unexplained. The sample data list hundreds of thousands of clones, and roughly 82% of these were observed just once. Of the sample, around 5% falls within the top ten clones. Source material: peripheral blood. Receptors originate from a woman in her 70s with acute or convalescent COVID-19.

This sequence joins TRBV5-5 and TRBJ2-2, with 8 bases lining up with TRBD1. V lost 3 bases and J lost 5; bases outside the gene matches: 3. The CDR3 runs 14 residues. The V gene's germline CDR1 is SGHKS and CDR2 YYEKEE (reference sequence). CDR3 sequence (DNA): TGTGCCAGCAGCTGGGGACAGGATACCGGGGAGCTGTTTTTT. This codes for CASSWGQDTGELFF. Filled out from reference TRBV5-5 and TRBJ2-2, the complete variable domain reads DAGVTQSPTHLIKTRGQQVTLRCSPISGHKSVSWYQQVLGQGPQFIFQYYEKEERGRGNFPDRFSARQFPNYSSELNVNALLLGDSALYLCASSWGQDTGELFFGEGSRLTVL.

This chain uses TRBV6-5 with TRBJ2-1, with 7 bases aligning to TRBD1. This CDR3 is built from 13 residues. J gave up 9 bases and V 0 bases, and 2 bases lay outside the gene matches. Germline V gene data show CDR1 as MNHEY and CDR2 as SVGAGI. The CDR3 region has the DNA TGTGCCAGCAGTTACTCAGGGGGCAGTGAGCAGTTCTTC. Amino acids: CASSYSGGSEQFF.

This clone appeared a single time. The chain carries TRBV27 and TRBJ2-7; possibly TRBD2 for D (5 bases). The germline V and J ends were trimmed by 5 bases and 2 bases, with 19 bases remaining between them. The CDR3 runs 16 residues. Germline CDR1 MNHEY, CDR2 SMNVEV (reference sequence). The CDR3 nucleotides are TGTGCCAGCAGTCTCCAATCGGGAAGTGGCCCCTACGAGCAGTACTTC. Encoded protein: CASSLQSGSGPYEQYF.

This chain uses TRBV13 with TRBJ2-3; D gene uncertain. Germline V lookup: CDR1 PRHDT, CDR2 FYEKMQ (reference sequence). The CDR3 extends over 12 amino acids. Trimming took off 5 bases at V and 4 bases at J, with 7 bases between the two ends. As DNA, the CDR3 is TGTGCCAGCAGCCTCTCGGCAGATACGCAGTATTTT. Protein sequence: CASSLSADTQYF.

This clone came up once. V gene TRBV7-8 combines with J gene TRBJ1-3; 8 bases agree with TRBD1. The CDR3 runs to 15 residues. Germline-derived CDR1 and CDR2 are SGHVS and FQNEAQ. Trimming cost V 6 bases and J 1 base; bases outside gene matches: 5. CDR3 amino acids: CASRETGASGNTIYF. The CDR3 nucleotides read TGTGCCAGCAGGGAGACAGGGGCTTCTGGAAACACCATATATTTT.

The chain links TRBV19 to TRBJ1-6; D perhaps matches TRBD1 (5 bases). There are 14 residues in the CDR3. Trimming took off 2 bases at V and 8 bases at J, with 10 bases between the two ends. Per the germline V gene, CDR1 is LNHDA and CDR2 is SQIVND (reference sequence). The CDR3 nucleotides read TGTGCCAGTAGTATAATTGACAGTGATTCACCCCTCCACTTT. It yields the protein CASSIIDSDSPLHF.

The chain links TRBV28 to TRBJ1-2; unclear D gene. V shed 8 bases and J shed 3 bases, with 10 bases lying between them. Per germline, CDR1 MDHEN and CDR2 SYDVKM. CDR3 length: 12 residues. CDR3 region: CASETEDYGYTF. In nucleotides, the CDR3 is TGTGCCAGCGAGACTGAAGACTATGGCTACACCTTC.

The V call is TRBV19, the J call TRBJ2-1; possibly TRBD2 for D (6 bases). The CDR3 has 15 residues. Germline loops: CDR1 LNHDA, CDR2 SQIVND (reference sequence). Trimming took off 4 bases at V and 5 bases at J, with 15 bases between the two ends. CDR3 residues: CASSNGGAANNEQFF. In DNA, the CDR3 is TGTGCCAGTAGTAATGGCGGGGCCGCTAACAATGAGCAGTTCTTC.

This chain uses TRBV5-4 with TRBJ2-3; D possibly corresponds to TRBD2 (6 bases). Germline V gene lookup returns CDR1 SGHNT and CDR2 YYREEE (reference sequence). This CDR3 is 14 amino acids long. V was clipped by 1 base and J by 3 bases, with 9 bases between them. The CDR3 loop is CASSLNGGTDTQYF. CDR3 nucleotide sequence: TGTGCCAGCAGCTTGAACGGGGGTACAGATACGCAGTATTTT.

CDR3 in amino acids: CASSLGGTYQETQYF. Here the CDR3 DNA reads TGTGCCAGCAGCTTAGGTGGTACTTACCAAGAGACCCAGTACTTC. The chain uses TRBV7-2 and TRBJ2-5; unclear D gene. With 1 base removed from V and 0 bases from J, the gap between germline ends came to 9 bases. This CDR3 region has 15 residues. Germline CDR1 and CDR2: SGHTA and FQGNSA.

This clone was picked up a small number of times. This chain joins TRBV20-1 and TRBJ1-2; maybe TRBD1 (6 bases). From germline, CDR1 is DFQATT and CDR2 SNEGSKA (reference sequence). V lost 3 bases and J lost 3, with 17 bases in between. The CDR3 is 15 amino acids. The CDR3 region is CSASLRQDNYYGYTF. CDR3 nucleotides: TGCAGTGCTAGTCTGCGACAGGATAACTACTATGGCTACACCTTC.

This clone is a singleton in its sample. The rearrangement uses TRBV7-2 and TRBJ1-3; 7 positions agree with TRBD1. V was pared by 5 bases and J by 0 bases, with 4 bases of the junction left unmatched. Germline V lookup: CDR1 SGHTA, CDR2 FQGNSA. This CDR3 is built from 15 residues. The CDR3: CASSPQGSSGNTIYF. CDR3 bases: TGTGCCAGCAGCCCACAGGGGAGCTCTGGAAACACCATATATTTT.

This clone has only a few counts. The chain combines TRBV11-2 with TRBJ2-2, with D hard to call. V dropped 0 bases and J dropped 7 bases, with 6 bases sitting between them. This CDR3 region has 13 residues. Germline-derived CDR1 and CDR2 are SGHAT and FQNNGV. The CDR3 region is CASSLEPSGELFF. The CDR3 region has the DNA TGTGCCAGCAGCTTAGAACCCAGCGGGGAGCTGTTTTTT.

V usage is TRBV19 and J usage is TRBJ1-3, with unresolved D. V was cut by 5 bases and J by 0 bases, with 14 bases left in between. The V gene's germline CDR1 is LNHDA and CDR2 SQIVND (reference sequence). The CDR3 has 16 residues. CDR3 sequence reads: CASSQKSLNSGNTIYF. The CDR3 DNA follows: TGTGCCAGTAGTCAAAAAAGCCTCAACTCTGGAAACACCATATATTTT.

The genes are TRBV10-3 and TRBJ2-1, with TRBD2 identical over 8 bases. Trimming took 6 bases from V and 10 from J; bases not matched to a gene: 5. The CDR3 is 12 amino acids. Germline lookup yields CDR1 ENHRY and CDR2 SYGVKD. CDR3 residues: CAIRGLAREQFF. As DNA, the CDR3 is TGTGCCATCAGAGGACTAGCCCGCGAGCAGTTCTTC.

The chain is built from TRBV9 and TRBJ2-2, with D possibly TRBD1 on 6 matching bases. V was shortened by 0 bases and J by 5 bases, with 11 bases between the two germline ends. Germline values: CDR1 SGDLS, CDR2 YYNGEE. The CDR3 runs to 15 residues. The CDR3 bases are TGTGCCAGCAGCGTAGGGGCAGGGGAGACCGGGGAGCTGTTTTTT. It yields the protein CASSVGAGETGELFF.

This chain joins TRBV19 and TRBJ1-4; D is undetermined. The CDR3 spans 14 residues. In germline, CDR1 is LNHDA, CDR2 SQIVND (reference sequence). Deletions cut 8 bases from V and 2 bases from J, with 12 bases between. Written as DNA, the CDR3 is TGTGCCAGTTGGGCGGGGATGACTAATGAAAAACTGTTTTTT. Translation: CASWAGMTNEKLFF. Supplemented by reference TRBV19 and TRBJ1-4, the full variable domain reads DGGITQSPKYLFRKEGQNVTLSCEQNLNHDAMYWYRQDPGQGLRLIYYSQIVNDFQKGDIAEGYSVSREKKESFPLTVTSAQKNPTAFYLCASWAGMTNEKLFFGSGTQLSVL.

CDR3 sequence: CASSPYPGQQTNSATNEKLFF. The CDR3 DNA follows: TGTGCCAGCTCACCATATCCAGGACAGCAAACCAACAGTGCAACTAATGAAAAACTGTTTTTT. The chain joins TRBV18 to TRBJ1-4; D may be TRBD1 (6 bases). The germline gives CDR1 KGHSH, CDR2 LQKENI. V gave up 2 bases and J gave up 0 bases, with 25 bases separating them. This CDR3 is built from 21 residues.

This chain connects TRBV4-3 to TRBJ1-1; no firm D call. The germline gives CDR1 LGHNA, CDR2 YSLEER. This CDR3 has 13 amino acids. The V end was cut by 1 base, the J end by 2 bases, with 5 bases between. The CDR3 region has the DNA TGCGCCAGCAGCCAAGTCAGTAACACTGAAGCTTTCTTT. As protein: CASSQVSNTEAFF.

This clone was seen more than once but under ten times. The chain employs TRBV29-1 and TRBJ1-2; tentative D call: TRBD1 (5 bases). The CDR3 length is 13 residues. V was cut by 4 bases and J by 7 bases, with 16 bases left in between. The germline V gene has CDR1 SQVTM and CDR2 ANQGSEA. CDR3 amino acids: CSVAAGSAGGYTF. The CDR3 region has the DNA TGCAGCGTTGCAGCAGGGTCTGCCGGTGGCTACACCTTC.

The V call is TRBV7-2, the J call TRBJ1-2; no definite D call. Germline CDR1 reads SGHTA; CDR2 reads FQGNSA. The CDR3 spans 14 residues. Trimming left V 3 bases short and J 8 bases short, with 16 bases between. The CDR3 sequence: CASSFPGFSSGYTF. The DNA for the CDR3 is TGTGCCAGCAGCTTTCCGGGGTTCTCCTCCGGCTACACCTTC.

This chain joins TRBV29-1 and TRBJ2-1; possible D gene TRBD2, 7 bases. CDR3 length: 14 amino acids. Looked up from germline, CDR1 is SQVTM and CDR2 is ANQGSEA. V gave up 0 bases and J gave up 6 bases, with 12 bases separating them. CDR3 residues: CSVEEMAGANEQFF. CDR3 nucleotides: TGCAGCGTTGAAGAAATGGCGGGGGCCAATGAGCAGTTCTTC.

CDR3 loop: CASSSQQGATNTEAFF. The CDR3, as DNA: TGTGCCAGTAGTTCCCAGCAGGGGGCGACGAACACTGAAGCTTTCTTT. This chain links TRBV19 with TRBJ1-1; TRBD1 matches at 8 bases. Trimming took 5 bases from V and 1 from J; bases not matched to a gene: 9. Germline loops: CDR1 LNHDA, CDR2 SQIVND (reference sequence). The length of the CDR3 is 16 residues.

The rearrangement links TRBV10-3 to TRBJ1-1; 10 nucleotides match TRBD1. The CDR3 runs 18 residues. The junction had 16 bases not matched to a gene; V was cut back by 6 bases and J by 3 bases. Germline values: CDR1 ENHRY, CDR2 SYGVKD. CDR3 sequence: CAIRTGGGQGKMDTEAFF. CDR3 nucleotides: TGTGCCATCAGGACCGGAGGGGGACAGGGGAAAATGGACACTGAAGCTTTCTTT.

CDR3 protein: CASSQEYRASVSYTF. Here the CDR3 DNA reads TGTGCCAGCAGCCAAGAGTACAGGGCATCGGTTAGCTACACCTTC. V gene TRBV4-2 combines with J gene TRBJ1-2; possible D gene TRBD1, 6 bases. Germline V gives CDR1 LGHNA, CDR2 YNFKEQ. The CDR3 loop spans 15 amino acids. Trimming took off 0 bases at V and 9 bases at J, with 17 bases between the two ends.

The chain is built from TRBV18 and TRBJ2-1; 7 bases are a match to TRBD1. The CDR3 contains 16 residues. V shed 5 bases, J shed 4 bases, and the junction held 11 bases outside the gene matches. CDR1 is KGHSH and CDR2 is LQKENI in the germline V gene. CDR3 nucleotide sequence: TGTGCCAGCTCATCCCAACAGGGGCTACAGTACAATGAGCAGTTCTTC. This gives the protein CASSSQQGLQYNEQFF.

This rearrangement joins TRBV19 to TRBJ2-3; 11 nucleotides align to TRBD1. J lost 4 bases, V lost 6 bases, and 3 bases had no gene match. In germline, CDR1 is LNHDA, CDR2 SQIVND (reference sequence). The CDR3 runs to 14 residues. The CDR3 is CASRDRGRSDTQYF. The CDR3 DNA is TGTGCCAGTAGGGACAGGGGGCGATCAGATACGCAGTATTTT.

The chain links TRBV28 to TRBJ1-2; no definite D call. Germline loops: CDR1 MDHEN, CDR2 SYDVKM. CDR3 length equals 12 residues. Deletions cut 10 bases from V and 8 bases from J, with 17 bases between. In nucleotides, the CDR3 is TGTGCCACCCTGACAACTTCGGGAGGCTACACCTTC. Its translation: CATLTTSGGYTF.